This TCR beta chain was sequenced for a study of blood T cells in healthy people across ages. Study-wide findings and caveats: Changes in expanded clonotypes were possibly confounded, as the CMV status of donors was unknown. The lack of PBMC sorting stopped any conclusive naive versus antigen-experienced comparison. Researchers report that TCR beta diversity correlated strongly with naive T cell percentage.

Each donor supplied about 9.6 milliliters of peripheral blood. Germline CDR1 is MNHEY and CDR2 is SVGAGI. The CDR3 totals 15 residues. V was clipped by 5 bases and J by 0 bases, with 10 bases between them. About this clonotype: The antigen is not known.

Primers used in a second PCR of about 6 to 11 cycles were a sample-barcoded 5' primer and a J-beta primer mix. From the 5' RACE reads, TCRdb called clonotypes with MiXCR, one entry per CDR3 protein. The sample consists of over 700,000 distinct CDR3 sequences, around half of them appearing once. Sequencing input: blood. The chain is built from TRBV6-5 and TRBJ2-2; D gene uncertain. This clonotype originated in a man at least 80 years old in good health. CDR3 in DNA: TGTGCCAGCAGTATGGTGCCACCGAACACCGGGGAGCTGTTTTTT. It yields the protein CASSMVPPNTGELFF.